This passage covers 15 T cell receptor beta chains from one sample sequenced in a study of early T cells in non-severe SARS-CoV-2 infection. TCRdb itself ran the 5' RACE reads through MiXCR, one entry per CDR3 protein. The profile covers 87,000 or so distinct CDR3 sequences, with 14% appearing a single time and around 6.4% taken by the ten largest. The sample taken for sequencing was whole blood. These receptors all come from an adult who was a healthcare worker with PCR-confirmed SARS-CoV-2 infection or an uninfected control (not recorded which).

V is TRBV6-5 and J is TRBJ2-7, with a tentative D call TRBD2 (6 bases). CDR1 is MNHEY, CDR2 SVGAGI, per germline. The CDR3 spans 12 residues. Trimming removed 6 bases from V and 6 bases from J, with 12 bases in between. CDR3 protein: CASRRPGGEQYF. DNA for the CDR3: TGTGCCAGCAGACGTCCCGGGGGCGAGCAGTACTTC.

The chain employs TRBV10-3 and TRBJ1-2, with 8 bases aligning to TRBD1. The CDR3 has 15 amino acids. The germline V gene has CDR1 ENHRY and CDR2 SYGVKD. Unmatched junction bases numbered 11, after V lost 7 bases and J lost 4 bases. The CDR3 sequence is CAITWAQGVTYGYTF. The DNA for the CDR3 is TGTGCCATCACCTGGGCACAGGGGGTAACCTATGGCTACACCTTC.

The rearrangement uses TRBV29-1 and TRBJ2-6, with 10 bases lining up with TRBD1. Germline CDR1 reads SQVTM; CDR2 reads ANQGSEA. The CDR3 has 16 amino acids. V dropped 6 bases and J dropped 2; count of bases not matched to a gene: 7. The CDR3 coding sequence is TGCAGCGTCGGGACAGGGGCAGTGGCTGGGGCCAACGTCCTGACTTTC. Its protein is CSVGTGAVAGANVLTF.

This clonotype was observed a few times. The chain carries TRBV10-3 and TRBJ2-2; D not certain. CDR1 and CDR2 (germline): ENHRY, SYGVKD. The ends were cut back, 6 bases at V and 4 bases at J, with 9 bases in the middle. CDR3 length: 13 residues. The chain's CDR3 is CAISSDSTGELFF. In DNA form, the CDR3 reads TGTGCCATCAGCTCAGATTCCACCGGGGAGCTGTTTTTT.

There are a few counts of this clonotype. This chain links TRBV5-1 with TRBJ2-4; D gene unclear. Per the germline V gene, CDR1 is SGHRS and CDR2 is YFSETQ. This CDR3 comprises 12 residues. V was shortened by 0 bases and J by 10 bases, with 8 bases between the two germline ends. CDR3: CASSLAGEIQYF. The CDR3 nucleotides read TGCGCCAGCAGCTTGGCCGGAGAGATTCAGTACTTC.

This chain connects TRBV7-3 to TRBJ2-3; D might be TRBD1 (6 bases). In germline, CDR1 is SGHTA, CDR2 FQGTGA. This CDR3 contains 13 residues. The V and J ends lost 0 bases and 13 bases respectively, with 14 bases between them. CDR3 bases: TGTGCCAGCAGCTTAACGAAGGACAGTGGCAAGTATTTT. Its translation is CASSLTKDSGKYF.

Ten or more counts support this clonotype. The chain links TRBV29-1 to TRBJ2-7; D possibly uses TRBD1 or TRBD2 (5 bases each). There are 13 residues in the CDR3. The V end was cut by 7 bases, the J end by 2 bases, with 15 bases between. Looked up from germline, CDR1 is SQVTM and CDR2 is ANQGSEA. The CDR3 spells CSAKAGAAYEQYF. The CDR3 bases are TGCAGCGCTAAAGCCGGGGCGGCCTACGAGCAGTACTTC.

The chain recombines TRBV20-1 with TRBJ2-5; D is tentatively TRBD1 or TRBD2 (7 bases each). Trimming shortened V by 7 bases and J by 5 bases, and 17 bases separated the two germline ends. Germline V gene data show CDR1 as DFQATT and CDR2 as SNEGSKA (reference sequence). The CDR3 is made up of 13 amino acids. As DNA, the CDR3 is TGCAGTGGAGGGAGGGGGCTCGGTGAGACCCAGTACTTC. As protein: CSGGRGLGETQYF.

J is TRBJ2-3 and V is TRBV20-1, with D perhaps assigned TRBD1 or TRBD2 (5 bases each). Germline V gene lookup returns CDR1 DFQATT and CDR2 SNEGSKA (reference sequence). V was pared by 0 bases and J by 4 bases, with 20 bases between. The CDR3 consists of 17 residues. CDR3 nucleotides: TGCAGTGCTAGAGACCCGGCCTATTTAAAGGGACCAGATACGCAGTATTTT. Residues: CSARDPAYLKGPDTQYF.

This clonotype was found a few times. The chain recombines TRBV29-1 with TRBJ1-3; tentative D call: TRBD1 (6 bases). The CDR3 runs 13 residues. CDR1 is SQVTM and CDR2 is ANQGSEA in the germline V gene. Trimming cost V 8 bases and J 2 bases, with 13 bases left between them. As DNA, the CDR3 is TGCAGCTCCTCCGGGGGCACTGGAAACACCATATATTTT. It encodes CSSSGGTGNTIYF.

This rearrangement joins TRBV29-1 to TRBJ2-1; 8 bases are a match to TRBD2. The germline V gene has CDR1 SQVTM and CDR2 ANQGSEA. CDR3 size: 12 residues. Unmatched junction bases numbered 3, after V lost 3 bases and J lost 8 bases. The CDR3 loop is CSVDQAGDEQFF. The CDR3 DNA sequence: TGCAGCGTTGATCAAGCGGGGGATGAGCAGTTCTTC.

The CDR3 region is CSARDTQGVFYEQYF. The CDR3, as DNA: TGCAGTGCTAGAGATACCCAGGGGGTTTTTTACGAGCAGTACTTC. V usage is TRBV20-1 and J usage is TRBJ2-7, with 7 bases matching TRBD1. This CDR3 contains 15 residues. Germline CDR1 reads DFQATT; CDR2 reads SNEGSKA (reference sequence). V shed 0 bases, J shed 4 bases, and the junction held 9 bases outside the gene matches.

The sample holds a few counts of this clonotype. This rearrangement joins TRBV6-5 to TRBJ2-7; D is unresolved. CDR1 is MNHEY, CDR2 SVGAGI, per germline. This CDR3 spans 16 amino acids. V lost 7 bases to trimming and J lost 0 bases, with 19 bases between them. CDR3 nucleotides: TGTGCCAGCACTAATATCAAGTCCTCGAGCTCCTACGAGCAGTACTTC. Translation: CASTNIKSSSSYEQYF.

This chain uses TRBV14 with TRBJ2-7; TRBD2 is a possible D gene (5 bases). With 1 base removed from V and 6 bases from J, the gap between germline ends came to 10 bases. The CDR3 contains 13 residues. Looked up from germline, CDR1 is SGHDN and CDR2 is FVKESK. The CDR3 DNA sequence: TGTGCCAGCAGCCAAGTTCGGGGTAGCGAGCAGTACTTC. Translation: CASSQVRGSEQYF.

This chain links TRBV18 with TRBJ2-1; 7 bases fit TRBD1. Germline lookup yields CDR1 KGHSH and CDR2 LQKENI. Trimming removed 2 bases from V and 2 bases from J; junction bases left unmatched: 6. The CDR3 totals 16 residues. This CDR3 is CASSPVRQGAYNEQFF. The CDR3 region has the DNA TGTGCCAGCTCACCAGTCAGGCAGGGGGCCTACAATGAGCAGTTCTTC.